This TCR beta chain was identified during a study of blood T cell repertoires in COVID-19 (dated by TCRdb to 2020 to 2021). For context, the study as a whole: Samples covering the acute and convalescent phases of COVID-19 were provided by collaborators in the United States, Italy and Spain. Where available, HLA class I and class II types were obtained from metadata supplied by the sample provider rather than from assay-based typing. The dataset comprised deeply sampled blood TCRbeta repertoires from subjects exposed to, actively infected with, or recovered from COVID-19. The material from the prospective study consisted of cDNA or gDNA derived from T cells, B-cell-depleted T cells, or PBMCs. The repertoires were released in a freely available public database intended as a resource for research on the immune response to SARS-CoV-2. Sample metadata almost always included a de-identified subject ID, COVID-19 status, age in years and sex. Samples came from the ongoing ImmuneRACE study (first 160 participants) plus 1,254 subjects from 6 global collaborators. What the work shows at the level of the full study, not this receptor alone: How much clinical and demographic metadata was included differed by source and by participant, and the metadata was provided uncurated.

TCRbeta CDR3 regions were amplified from genomic DNA by means of the immunoSEQ Assay, a bias-controlled multiplex PCR. In the paper's pipeline: Nucleated cell counts per sample were estimated from amplification of reference gene primers within the assay. Sequence reads were collapsed and filtered to measure the absolute abundance of every unique TCRbeta CDR3 rearrangement. For each sample, productive Simpson clonality was calculated by taking the square root of Simpson's diversity index across productive rearrangements. Imported from immuneACCESS, the table was reduced by TCRdb to in-frame sequences with V and J called. These copies leave out some clones; in studies compared against another copy, an unresolved V gene accounts for under half, and the cause of the remainder is not known. That table is the source of V, J and clone size, and D and trimming were worked out from the DNA. The sample table holds some 390,000 clones, of which 80% to 90% were seen once. Clones ranked in the top ten supply approximately 1.2% of the sample.

Comment on this clone: There is no known antigen for this receptor. Per-base qualities were not stored, and no clone one base away is much larger.

Participants in the prospective study were enrolled through a virtual design, were aged roughly 18 to 90 years, and lived in about two dozen United States geographic areas. In the prospective study, participants were assigned to cohorts based on the clinical history participants reported in a screening survey and a study questionnaire. ImmuneRACE Cohort 3 recovered participants were defined by two consecutive negative NP/OP PCR tests, healthcare professional clearance, or symptom resolution. Each participant in the prospective study had whole blood, serum and a nasopharyngeal or oropharyngeal swab collected by mobile phlebotomists. Additional blood draws and questionnaires over an approximately 2-month period could optionally be provided by prospective study participants. Before DNA extraction, blood samples from the prospective study were shipped at room temperature or frozen. The sequence was obtained from a young man who had recovered from COVID-19. The sequenced sample was PBMCs or T cells enriched from blood (not recorded which).

The CDR3 in this case is CASTKPRASSGNTIYF. The nucleotides are TGTGCCAGCACTAAGCCGCGGGCCAGCTCTGGAAACACCATATATTTT. Recombination linked TRBV28 to TRBJ1-3; no D segment can be confidently identified. At the junction V is shortened by 7 bases and J by 0 bases, with 16 bases in between. CDR1 is given as MDHEN and CDR2 as SYDVKM, both from the germline V gene. The CDR3, from cysteine to phenylalanine, totals 16 residues. The read is trimmed to its CDR3 DNA, 48 bases read in frame from base 1.